This TCR beta chain stems from a study of blood T cells in healthy people across ages. The CDR3 is 15 residues long. Germline values: CDR1 LGHNA, CDR2 YSLEER. Trimming took off 4 bases at V and 4 bases at J, with 16 bases between the two ends. For the second PCR, which ran for 7 to 11 cycles, a sample-barcoded 5' primer and a J-beta primer mix were used. One entry per CDR3 protein results from TCRdb running MiXCR on the 5' RACE reads. This table has some 1.8 million distinct CDR3 sequences, more than 35% appearing once. The donors, all healthy, were Caucasians living in Russia, aged 6 to 90. Extractions gave at least 6 micrograms of total RNA per sample. Whole-study findings and limits: Versus aged donors, long-lived donors had higher diversity and more naive CD4+ cells. Expanded clonotype shifts may have been confounded, as the donors had an unknown CMV status.

This clonotype was detected a few times. What it binds is unknown. The J gene is TRBJ2-5, the V gene TRBV4-3, with no clear D. What was sequenced was blood. This sequence originates from a human donor in good health. This CDR3 reads CASSPRTTPRETQYF. DNA for the CDR3: TGCGCCAGCAGCCCAAGGACCACCCCAAGAGAGACCCAGTACTTC.